This is a list of T cell receptor beta chains from one sample in a study of PD-1 blockade in classical Hodgkin lymphoma. The assay was immunoSEQ multiplex PCR, and TCRdb's table has in-frame clones only and misses some. Of about 72,000 clones listed, more than 85% are singletons. The material sequenced was peripheral blood mononuclear cells (PBMCs), taken at baseline. The source of these receptors is a human donor with classical Hodgkin lymphoma. Both conserved end residues are part of each CDR3. Each record gives: V gene, D gene, J gene, CDR3 protein. The D gene is left open where the match is weak.

TRBV7-6,TRBD1,TRBJ1-3,CASSPIVTGGFSGNTIYF
TRBV30,-,TRBJ1-1,CAWKQGENTEAFF
TRBV27,-,TRBJ2-2,CASSFSTNTGELFF
TRBV2,-,TRBJ2-4,CASRDPTIAKNIQYF
TRBV11-2,TRBD2,TRBJ2-1,CASSVILAEHNEQFF
TRBV7-9,TRBD1,TRBJ2-7,CASSGRKRTGLQSSYEQYF
TRBV6-5,-,TRBJ2-7,CASSYSGQMGDEQYF
TRBV30,-,TRBJ1-2,CAWTPTAWFGYTF
TRBV7-6,-,TRBJ2-1,CASSRPGGTGYNEQFF
TRBV19,TRBD1,TRBJ2-3,CASSTTGVVDTQYF
TRBV27,-,TRBJ1-1,CASSLLGSGASEAFF
TRBV5-1,-,TRBJ2-7,CASSLAGTNAYEQYF